One sample yielded the 7 T cell receptor beta chains listed below, sequenced in a study of blood T cells in healthy people across ages. Next came a second PCR, run for about 7 to 12 cycles, which used a sample-barcoded 5' primer along with a J-beta primer mix. TCRdb itself ran the 5' RACE reads through MiXCR, one entry per CDR3 protein. Among 1.4 million or so distinct CDR3 sequences listed, approximately 43% were seen once. Sequencing was done on a sample of blood. The receptor set was obtained from a woman aged 18-29 years in good health.

The gene calls are TRBV2 and TRBJ2-3; 8 bases align to TRBD2. The CDR3 runs 12 residues. Germline-derived CDR1 and CDR2 are SNHLY and FYNNEI. The ends lost 7 bases at V and 10 bases at J; junction bases unmatched: 7. CDR3 bases: TGTGCCAGCAAATTAGCGGGAACCGCGCAGTATTTT. Its translation: CASKLAGTAQYF.

This clonotype was counted many times. The CDR3: CASSLQPGRIAKNIQYF. The CDR3 DNA reads as TGTGCCAGCAGCTTACAACCAGGGAGGATAGCCAAAAACATTCAGTACTTC. The chain is built from TRBV7-2 and TRBJ2-4, with D perhaps matching TRBD2 (6 bases). The CDR3 length is 17 residues. CDR1 and CDR2 from the germline V gene are SGHTA and FQGNSA. Trimming took off 2 bases at V and 0 bases at J, with 14 bases between the two ends.

The chain links TRBV6-5 to TRBJ2-1; D assignment may be TRBD1 or TRBD2 (5 bases each). CDR1 is MNHEY, CDR2 SVGAGI, per germline. The ends were cut back, 10 bases at V and 3 bases at J, with 16 bases in the middle. This CDR3 contains 14 residues. CDR3 sequence (DNA): TGTGCCACCCAGGAGGCAGGGCACTACAATGAGCAGTTCTTC. It encodes CATQEAGHYNEQFF.

The V gene is TRBV4-3, the J gene TRBJ1-4; 8 bases map to TRBD1. The germline CDR1 and CDR2 sequences are LGHNA and YSLEER. This CDR3 has 15 amino acids. The ends lost 0 bases at V and 11 bases at J; junction bases unmatched: 8. CDR3 nucleotide sequence: TGCGCCAGCAGCCAAGATCCCAGGGGGCGGGGTAAACTGTTTTTT. This codes for CASSQDPRGRGKLFF.

This rearrangement joins TRBV5-1 to TRBJ2-7; the D gene is possibly TRBD1 (5 bases). CDR3 size: 14 residues. Trimming shortened V by 5 bases and J by 1 base, and 13 bases separated the two germline ends. Germline CDR1 is SGHRS and CDR2 is YFSETQ. In DNA form, the CDR3 reads TGCGCCAGCAGTCAGAACAGGATTTCCTACGAGCAGTACTTC. This sequence encodes CASSQNRISYEQYF.

Written as DNA, the CDR3 is TGTGCCAGCAGCCTCCGAGGACAGGGAAGCTCTGGAAACACCATATATTTT. This sequence encodes CASSLRGQGSSGNTIYF. The chain uses TRBV7-2 and TRBJ1-3; TRBD1 aligns across 8 bases. J was trimmed by 0 bases and V by 5 bases; bases with no gene match: 9. Germline V gives CDR1 SGHTA, CDR2 FQGNSA. The CDR3 spans 17 residues.

This rearrangement joins TRBV11-2 to TRBJ2-7; no definite D call. Deletions cut 5 bases from V and 3 bases from J, with 20 bases between. CDR3 length equals 16 residues. Germline loops: CDR1 SGHAT, CDR2 FQNNGV. The CDR3 coding sequence is TGTGCCAGCAGCCGCACTGATAGCCCAGCTCGCTACGAGCAGTACTTC. Its translation is CASSRTDSPARYEQYF.